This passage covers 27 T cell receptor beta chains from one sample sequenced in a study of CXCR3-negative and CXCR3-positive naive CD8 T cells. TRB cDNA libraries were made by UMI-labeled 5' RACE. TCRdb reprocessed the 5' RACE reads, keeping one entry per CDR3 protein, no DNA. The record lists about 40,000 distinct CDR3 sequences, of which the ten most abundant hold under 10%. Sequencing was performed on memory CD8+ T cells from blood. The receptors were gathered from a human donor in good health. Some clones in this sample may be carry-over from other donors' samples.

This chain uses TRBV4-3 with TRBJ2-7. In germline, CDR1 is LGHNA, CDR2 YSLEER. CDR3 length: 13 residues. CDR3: CASSQFAYYEQYF.

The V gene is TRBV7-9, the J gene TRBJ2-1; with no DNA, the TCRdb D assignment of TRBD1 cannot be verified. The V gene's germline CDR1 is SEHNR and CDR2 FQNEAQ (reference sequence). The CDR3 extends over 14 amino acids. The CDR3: CASSLWTGNNEQFF.

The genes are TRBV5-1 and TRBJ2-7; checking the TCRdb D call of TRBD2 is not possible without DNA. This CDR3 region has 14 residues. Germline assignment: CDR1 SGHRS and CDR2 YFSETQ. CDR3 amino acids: CASSLESSGYEQYF.

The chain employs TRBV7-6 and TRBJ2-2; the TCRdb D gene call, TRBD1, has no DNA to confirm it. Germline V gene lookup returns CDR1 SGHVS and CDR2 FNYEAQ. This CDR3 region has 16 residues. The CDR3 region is CASSLGTGGITGELFF. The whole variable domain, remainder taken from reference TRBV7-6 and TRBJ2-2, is GAGVSQSPRYKVTKRGQDVALRCDPISGHVSLYWYRQALGQGPEFLTYFNYEAQQDKSGLPNDRFSAERPEGSISTLTIQRTEQRDSAMYRCASSLGTGGITGELFFGEGSRLTVL.

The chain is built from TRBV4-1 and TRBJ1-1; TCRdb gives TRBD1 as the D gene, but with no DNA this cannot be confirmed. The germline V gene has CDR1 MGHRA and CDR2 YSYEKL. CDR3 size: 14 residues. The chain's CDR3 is CASSQEQGRAEAFF.

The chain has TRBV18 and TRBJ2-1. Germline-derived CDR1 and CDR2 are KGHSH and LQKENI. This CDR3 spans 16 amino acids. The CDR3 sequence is CASSPPARVTYNEQFF.

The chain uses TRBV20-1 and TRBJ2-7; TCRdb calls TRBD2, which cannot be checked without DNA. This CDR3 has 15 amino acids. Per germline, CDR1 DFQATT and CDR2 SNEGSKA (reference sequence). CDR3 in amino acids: CSARDISGDSYEQYF.

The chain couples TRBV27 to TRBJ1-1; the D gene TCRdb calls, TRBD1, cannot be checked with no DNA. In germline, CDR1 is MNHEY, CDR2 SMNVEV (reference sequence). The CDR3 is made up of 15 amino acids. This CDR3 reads CASSLIQGESTEAFF.

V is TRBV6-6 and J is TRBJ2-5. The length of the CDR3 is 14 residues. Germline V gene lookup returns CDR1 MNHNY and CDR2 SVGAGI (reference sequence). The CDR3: CASSPLGEKETQYF.

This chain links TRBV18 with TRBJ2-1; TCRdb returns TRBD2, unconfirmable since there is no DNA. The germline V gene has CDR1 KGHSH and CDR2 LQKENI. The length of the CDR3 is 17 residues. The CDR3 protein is CASSPTTSGGDYNEQFF.

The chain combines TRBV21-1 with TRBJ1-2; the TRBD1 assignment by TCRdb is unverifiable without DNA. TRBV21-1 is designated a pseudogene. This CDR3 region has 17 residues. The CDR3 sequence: CASSKSGDSAFGYGYTF.

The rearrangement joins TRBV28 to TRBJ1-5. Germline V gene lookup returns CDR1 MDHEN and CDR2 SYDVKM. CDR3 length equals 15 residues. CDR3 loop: CASTPSHIGNQPQHF.

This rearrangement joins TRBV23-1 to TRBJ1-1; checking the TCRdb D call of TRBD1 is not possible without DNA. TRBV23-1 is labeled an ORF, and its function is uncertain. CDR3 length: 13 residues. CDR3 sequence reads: CASTGHPCTEAFF.

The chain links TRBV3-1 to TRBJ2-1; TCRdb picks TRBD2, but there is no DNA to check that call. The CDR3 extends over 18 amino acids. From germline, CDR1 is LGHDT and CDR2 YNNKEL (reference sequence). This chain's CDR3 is CASSQPGTSPIPQDEQFF.

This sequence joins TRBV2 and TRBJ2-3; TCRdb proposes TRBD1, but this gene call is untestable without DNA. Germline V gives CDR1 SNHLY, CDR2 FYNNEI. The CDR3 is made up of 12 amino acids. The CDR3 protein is CPRGGGTDTQYF.

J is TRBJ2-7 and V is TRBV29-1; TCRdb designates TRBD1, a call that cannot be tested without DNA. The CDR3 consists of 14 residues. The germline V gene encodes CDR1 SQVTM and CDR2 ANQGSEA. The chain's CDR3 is CSVDAGTGTYEQYF.

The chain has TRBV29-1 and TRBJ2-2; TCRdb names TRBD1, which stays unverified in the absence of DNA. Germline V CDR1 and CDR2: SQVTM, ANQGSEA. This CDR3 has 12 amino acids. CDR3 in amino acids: CSVEWRAGELFF.

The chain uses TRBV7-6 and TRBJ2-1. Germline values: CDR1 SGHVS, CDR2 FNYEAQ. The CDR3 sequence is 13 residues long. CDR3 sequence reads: CASSPISSFEQFF.

The CDR3 sequence is CASSLPTGGESYGYTF. J is TRBJ1-2 and V is TRBV28; TCRdb picks TRBD1, but there is no DNA to check that call. The CDR3 is 16 residues long. Per germline, CDR1 MDHEN and CDR2 SYDVKM.

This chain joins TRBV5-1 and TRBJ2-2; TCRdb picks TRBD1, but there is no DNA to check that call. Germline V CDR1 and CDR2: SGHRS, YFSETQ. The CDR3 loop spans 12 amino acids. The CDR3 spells CASGQTSGELFF.

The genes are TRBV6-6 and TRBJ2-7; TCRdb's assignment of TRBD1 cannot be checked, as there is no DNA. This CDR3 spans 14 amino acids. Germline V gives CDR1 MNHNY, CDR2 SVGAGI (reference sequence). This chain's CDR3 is CASSDRGPSYEQYF.

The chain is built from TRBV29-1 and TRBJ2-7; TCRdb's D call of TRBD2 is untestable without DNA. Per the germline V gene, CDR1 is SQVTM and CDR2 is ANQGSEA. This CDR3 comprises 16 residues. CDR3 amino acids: CSVETPTSGIHYEQYF.

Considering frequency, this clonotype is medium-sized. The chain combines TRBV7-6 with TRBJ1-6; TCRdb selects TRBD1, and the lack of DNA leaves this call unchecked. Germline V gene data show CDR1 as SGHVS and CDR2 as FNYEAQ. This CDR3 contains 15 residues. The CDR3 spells CASRQIIGGNSPLHF.

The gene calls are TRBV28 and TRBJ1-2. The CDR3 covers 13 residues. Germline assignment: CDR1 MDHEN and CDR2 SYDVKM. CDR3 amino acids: CASSLPGLVGSTF.

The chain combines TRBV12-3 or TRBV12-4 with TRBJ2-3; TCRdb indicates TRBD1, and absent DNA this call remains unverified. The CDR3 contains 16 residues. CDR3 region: CASSLAPGPGTDTQYF.

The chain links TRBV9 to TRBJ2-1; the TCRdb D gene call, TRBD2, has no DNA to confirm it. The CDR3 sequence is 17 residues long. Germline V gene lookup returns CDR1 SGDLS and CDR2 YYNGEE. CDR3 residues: CASSGPGLAHSYNEQFF.

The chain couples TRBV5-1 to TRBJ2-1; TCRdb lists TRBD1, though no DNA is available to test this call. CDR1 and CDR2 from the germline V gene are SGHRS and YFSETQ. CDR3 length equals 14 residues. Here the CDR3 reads CASSAGQGPNEQFF.